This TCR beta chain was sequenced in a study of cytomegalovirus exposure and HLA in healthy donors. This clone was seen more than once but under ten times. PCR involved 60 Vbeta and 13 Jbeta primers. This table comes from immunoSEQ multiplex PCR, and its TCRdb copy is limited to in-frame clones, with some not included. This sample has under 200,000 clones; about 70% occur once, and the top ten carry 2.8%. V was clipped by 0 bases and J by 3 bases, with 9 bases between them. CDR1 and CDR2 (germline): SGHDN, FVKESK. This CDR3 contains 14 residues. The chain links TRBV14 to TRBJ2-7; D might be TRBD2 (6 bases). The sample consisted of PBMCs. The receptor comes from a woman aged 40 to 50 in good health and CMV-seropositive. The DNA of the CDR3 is TGTGCCAGCAGCCAAGAATGGGAGGACTACGAGCAGTACTTC. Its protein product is CASSQEWEDYEQYF.